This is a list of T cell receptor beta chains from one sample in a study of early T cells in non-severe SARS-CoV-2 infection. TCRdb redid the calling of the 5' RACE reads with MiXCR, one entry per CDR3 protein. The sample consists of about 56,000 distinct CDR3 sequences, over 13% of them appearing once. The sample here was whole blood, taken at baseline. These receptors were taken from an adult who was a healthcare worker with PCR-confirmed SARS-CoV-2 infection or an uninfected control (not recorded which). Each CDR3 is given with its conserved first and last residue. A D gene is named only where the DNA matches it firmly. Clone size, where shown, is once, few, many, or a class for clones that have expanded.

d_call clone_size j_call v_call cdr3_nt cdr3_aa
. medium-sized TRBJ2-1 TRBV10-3 TGTGCCATCGGTCGGGAGAATACGAATGAGCAGTTCTTC CAIGRENTNEQFF
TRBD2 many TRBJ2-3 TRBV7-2 TGTGCCAGCAGCTACTCAGCGGGGTACACAGATACGCAGTATTTT CASSYSAGYTDTQYF
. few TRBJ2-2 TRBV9 TGTGCCAGCAGCGTAAGGCGGGGCACCGGGGAGCTGTTTTTT CASSVRRGTGELFF
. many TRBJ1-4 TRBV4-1 TGCGCCAGCAGCCCCAAAGGTCCAGCCACTAATGAAAAACTGTTTTTT CASSPKGPATNEKLFF
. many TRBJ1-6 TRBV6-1 TGTGCCAGCAGTGAAGAGCCGACAGGACGAAATTCACCCCTCCACTTT CASSEEPTGRNSPLHF
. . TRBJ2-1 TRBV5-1 TGCGCCAGCAGCTTGGAAGTGACAGCCCAGTTAGTCAATGAGCAGTTCTTC CASSLEVTAQLVNEQFF
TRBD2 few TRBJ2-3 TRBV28 TGTGCCAGCAGTTTGCAGGGTTACGGGTCCCTAAGCGGGAGGGCCGATGATACGCAGTATTTT CASSLQGYGSLSGRADDTQYF
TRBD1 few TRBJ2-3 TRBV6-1 TGTGCCAGCAGCTTCTCCTGGGACAGGGGAAACACAGATACGCAGTATTTT CASSFSWDRGNTDTQYF
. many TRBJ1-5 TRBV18 TGTGCCAGCTCACCCCCGGGAAATAGCAATCAGCCCCAGCATTTT CASSPPGNSNQPQHF
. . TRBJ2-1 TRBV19 TGTGCCACGGGGCTGGGCTCCTACAATGAGCAGTTCTTC CATGLGSYNEQFF
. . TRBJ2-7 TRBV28 TGTGCCAGCCAGGAGGGGGCCTACGAGCAGTACTTC CASQEGAYEQYF
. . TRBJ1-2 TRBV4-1 TGCGCCAGCCGCCAATTTCGGGGCCCTCCCCCTAACTATGGCTACACCTTC CASRQFRGPPPNYGYTF
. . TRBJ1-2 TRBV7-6 TGTGCCAGCAGCCCACGAACAGGGAGTGAGGGCTACACCTTC CASSPRTGSEGYTF
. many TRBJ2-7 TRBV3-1 TGTGCCAGCAGCCAAGAACGGACCTACGAGCAGTACTTC CASSQERTYEQYF
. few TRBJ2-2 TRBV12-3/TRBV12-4 TGTGCCAGCAGTTTAAGAGGGGAGCTGTTTTTT CASSLRGELFF
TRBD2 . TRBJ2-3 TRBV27 TGTGCCAGCAGCTTCGGGGGGGTGCAGTATTTT CASSFGGVQYF
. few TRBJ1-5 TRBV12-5 TGTGCTAGTGGCCTATCTTTACAGCCCCAGCATTTT CASGLSLQPQHF
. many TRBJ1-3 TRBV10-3 TGTGCCATCAGTGAGGCCGCCTGGTACTCTGGAAACACCATATATTTT CAISEAAWYSGNTIYF
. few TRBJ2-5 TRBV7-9 TGTGCCAGCAGCATCCAATCACAGGCCGAAGAGACCCAGTACTTC CASSIQSQAEETQYF
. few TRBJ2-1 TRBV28 TGTGCCAGCAGCAATGGGATGACGGATGAGCAGTTCTTC CASSNGMTDEQFF
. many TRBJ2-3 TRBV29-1 TGCAGCGTTGAAGACCTGTATACGCAGTATTTT CSVEDLYTQYF
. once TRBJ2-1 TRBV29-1 TGCAGCGTTGAAGATCGGGGGAGAACCGACAATGAGCAGTTCTTC CSVEDRGRTDNEQFF
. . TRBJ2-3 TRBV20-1 TGCAGTGCTAAGCTGGCAGGGGCAGATACGCAGTATTTT CSAKLAGADTQYF
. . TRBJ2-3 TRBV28 TGTGCCAGCAGTTCCCGAGGAATGGATACGCAGTATTTT CASSSRGMDTQYF